A selection of T cell receptor beta chains follows, all from one sample in a study of OX40 agonist ivuxolimab in advanced cancers. The protocol was immunoSEQ multiplex PCR, while the TCRdb copy is restricted to in-frame clones and leaves out a portion. The sample includes 73,000 or so clones, 80% to 90% of them seen just once. The sequencing here drew on CD4+ or CD8+ T cells sorted from blood, taken in a trial of the OX40 agonist ivuxolimab. The receptors originated from an adult with an advanced solid tumor such as melanoma, head and neck, liver or kidney cancer. Both conserved end residues are part of each CDR3. The order of the fields is V gene, clone size, J gene, CDR3 protein. For some rows the clone size is stated as once, few or many, or as a class when expanded; others skip it.

v_call: TRBV2; clone_size: NA; j_call: TRBJ2-7; cdr3_aa: CASSSRRTGVIEQYF
v_call: TRBV2; clone_size: few; j_call: TRBJ1-4; cdr3_aa: CASSEGGYNEKLFF
v_call: TRBV6-1; clone_size: NA; j_call: TRBJ1-2; cdr3_aa: CASVGQALRVGKAF
v_call: TRBV29-1; clone_size: NA; j_call: TRBJ2-5; cdr3_aa: CSVVGQFYQETQYF
v_call: TRBV29-1; clone_size: NA; j_call: TRBJ1-1; cdr3_aa: CSVRNTEAFF
v_call: TRBV7-2; clone_size: NA; j_call: TRBJ2-7; cdr3_aa: CASSPQAHSYEQYF
v_call: TRBV7-2; clone_size: NA; j_call: TRBJ1-1; cdr3_aa: CASSLNRGGTEAFF
v_call: TRBV6-1; clone_size: NA; j_call: TRBJ2-7; cdr3_aa: CASSEALGDSFFF
v_call: TRBV5-1; clone_size: NA; j_call: TRBJ2-5; cdr3_aa: CASSVQLAGQETQYF
v_call: TRBV5-8; clone_size: NA; j_call: TRBJ2-1; cdr3_aa: CASSLLGQGRNEQFF
v_call: TRBV7-2; clone_size: NA; j_call: TRBJ2-7; cdr3_aa: CASSYTPDSFYEQYF
v_call: TRBV21-1; clone_size: NA; j_call: TRBJ2-5; cdr3_aa: CASSKAPGQGAGETQYF
v_call: TRBV6-5; clone_size: few; j_call: TRBJ2-7; cdr3_aa: CASSYQGTSGYEQYF
v_call: TRBV18; clone_size: NA; j_call: TRBJ2-5; cdr3_aa: CASSPPGLGLQETQYF
v_call: TRBV30; clone_size: NA; j_call: TRBJ2-7; cdr3_aa: CACLPGQGSYEQYF
v_call: TRBV7-9; clone_size: NA; j_call: TRBJ2-5; cdr3_aa: CASSRGLAGQTQYF
v_call: TRBV6-5; clone_size: NA; j_call: TRBJ1-2; cdr3_aa: CASSSPGRLNYGYTF
v_call: TRBV6-5; clone_size: NA; j_call: TRBJ2-2; cdr3_aa: CASWRTLNTGELFF
v_call: TRBV2; clone_size: NA; j_call: TRBJ1-1; cdr3_aa: CASTRSDMNTEAFF
v_call: TRBV11-3; clone_size: NA; j_call: TRBJ2-1; cdr3_aa: CASSLTGETGNEQFF
v_call: TRBV9; clone_size: few; j_call: TRBJ1-1; cdr3_aa: CANGVFRDRVNTEAFF
v_call: TRBV2; clone_size: once; j_call: TRBJ2-3; cdr3_aa: CASRADATDTQYF
v_call: TRBV4-2; clone_size: NA; j_call: TRBJ1-4; cdr3_aa: CASSQDLGTGTNEKLFF
v_call: TRBV7-3; clone_size: NA; j_call: TRBJ1-3; cdr3_aa: CASSFGGTGNTIYF
v_call: TRBV7-2; clone_size: NA; j_call: TRBJ1-2; cdr3_aa: CASSLGDRGWYGYTF
v_call: TRBV15; clone_size: NA; j_call: TRBJ2-1; cdr3_aa: CATSREDSSYNEQFF
v_call: TRBV19; clone_size: NA; j_call: TRBJ2-3; cdr3_aa: CASSIGTGQSTDTQYF
v_call: TRBV18; clone_size: NA; j_call: TRBJ2-3; cdr3_aa: CASSPPDRGGTDTQYF
v_call: TRBV6-5; clone_size: NA; j_call: TRBJ2-2; cdr3_aa: CASSSRVANTGELFF
v_call: TRBV11-2; clone_size: NA; j_call: TRBJ2-1; cdr3_aa: CASSPGGGRGSNEQFF
v_call: TRBV11-3; clone_size: few; j_call: TRBJ2-3; cdr3_aa: CASSPGGTDTQYF
v_call: TRBV12-5; clone_size: NA; j_call: TRBJ2-2; cdr3_aa: CASGLGTGAGELFF
v_call: TRBV7-2; clone_size: NA; j_call: TRBJ2-5; cdr3_aa: CASSFAGEETQYF
v_call: TRBV4-1; clone_size: NA; j_call: TRBJ1-4; cdr3_aa: CASSQGQTNEKLFF
v_call: TRBV28; clone_size: NA; j_call: TRBJ2-3; cdr3_aa: CASTSLAGGKDTQYF
v_call: TRBV14; clone_size: NA; j_call: TRBJ2-2; cdr3_aa: CASSHLRVANTGELFF
v_call: TRBV21-1; clone_size: NA; j_call: TRBJ1-5; cdr3_aa: CASSKGSGRVVQPQHF
v_call: TRBV10-3; clone_size: once; j_call: TRBJ1-5; cdr3_aa: CAISETIYSNQPQHF
v_call: TRBV30; clone_size: NA; j_call: TRBJ2-3; cdr3_aa: CAWRQGSTDTQYF
v_call: TRBV5-1; clone_size: NA; j_call: TRBJ1-2; cdr3_aa: CASSPTGGRYGYTF